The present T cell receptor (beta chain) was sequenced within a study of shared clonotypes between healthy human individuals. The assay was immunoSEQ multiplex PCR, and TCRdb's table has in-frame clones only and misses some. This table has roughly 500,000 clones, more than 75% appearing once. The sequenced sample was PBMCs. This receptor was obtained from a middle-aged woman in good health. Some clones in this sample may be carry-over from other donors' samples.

The CDR3 here is CASSEAQETQYF. The DNA of the CDR3 is TGTGCCAGCAGTGAAGCCCAAGAGACCCAGTACTTC. The rearrangement links TRBV6-1 to TRBJ2-5, with D unclear. Germline V gene data show CDR1 as MNHNS and CDR2 as SASEGT. V was trimmed by 0 bases and J by 1 base, leaving 0 bases between them. This CDR3 region has 12 residues.